Sequencing of this TCR beta chain was carried out in a study of blood T cell repertoires in COVID-19. Overall study context: Acute-phase and convalescent COVID-19 samples originated in the United States, Italy and Spain. In each case, the material was cDNA or gDNA derived from T cells, B-cell-depleted T cells, or PBMCs.

Germline V gives CDR1 MGHRA, CDR2 YSYEKL. V lost 2 bases, J lost 2 bases, and 8 bases stayed unmatched. This CDR3 contains 16 residues. Authors' analysis steps: Reference gene primer amplification gave estimated nucleated cell counts. Clones were sequenced by immunoSEQ multiplex PCR, and TCRdb holds only the in-frame ones, with some missing. The V and J calls and clone size are taken from that table; D and trimming were inferred from the DNA. The sample lists under 200,000 clones; roughly 80% were seen once. The sequenced sample was peripheral blood. The receptor comes from a woman between 40 and 55 years old with acute or convalescent COVID-19. The chain is built from TRBV4-1 and TRBJ1-2; 7 nucleotides match TRBD1. The CDR3 loop is CASSQQDRQGNYGYTF. The CDR3 DNA reads as TGCGCCAGCAGCCAACAAGATCGACAGGGAAACTATGGCTACACCTTC.